This is a list of T cell receptor beta chains from one sample in a study of blood T cells in healthy people across ages. A single record per CDR3 protein comes from TCRdb applying MiXCR to the 5' RACE reads. The sample holds around 820,000 distinct CDR3 sequences, about 25% seen once. The same sample was also studied in work on T cells of mothers and their children.

Sequenced material: blood. The source is a boy aged 5-17 years in good health. The CDR3 runs from the conserved cysteine through the conserved F or W. Each record gives: CDR3 DNA, CDR3 protein, clone size, V gene, D gene, J gene. A D gene is named only where the DNA matches it firmly. A clone size is listed for some rows: how often the clone was seen (once, few, many), or a class if it is expanded.

CDR3nt: TGTGCCAGCAGCTTAGTTCGACAGAACACTGAAGCTTTCTTT; CDR3aa: CASSLVRQNTEAFF; abundance: NA; v_gene: TRBV7-2; d_gene: NA; j_gene: TRBJ1-1
CDR3nt: TGTGCCAGTAGCACCGACGGCCCCTGGGCGACTAATGAAAAACTGTTTTTT; CDR3aa: CASSTDGPWATNEKLFF; abundance: NA; v_gene: TRBV19; d_gene: NA; j_gene: TRBJ1-4
CDR3nt: TGTGCCAGCGAGGGAACCCTAAGGTACGAGCAGTACTTC; CDR3aa: CASEGTLRYEQYF; abundance: few; v_gene: TRBV28; d_gene: NA; j_gene: TRBJ2-7
CDR3nt: TGTGCCAGCACTCGAAGGATGGGCCCAGATACGCAGTATTTT; CDR3aa: CASTRRMGPDTQYF; abundance: few; v_gene: TRBV6-6; d_gene: NA; j_gene: TRBJ2-3
CDR3nt: TGCGCCAGCAGCACGGGAGGTCTAGAGGAAAAACTGTTTTTT; CDR3aa: CASSTGGLEEKLFF; abundance: NA; v_gene: TRBV4-1; d_gene: NA; j_gene: TRBJ1-4
CDR3nt: TGTGCCAGCAGCGGCGACAGGGGTGGCTACGAGCAGTACTTC; CDR3aa: CASSGDRGGYEQYF; abundance: few; v_gene: TRBV11-2; d_gene: TRBD1; j_gene: TRBJ2-7
CDR3nt: TGTGCCAGCAGTCTAGCGGGAGCCAGACAAGAGCAGTACTTC; CDR3aa: CASSLAGARQEQYF; abundance: few; v_gene: TRBV21-1; d_gene: NA; j_gene: TRBJ2-5
CDR3nt: TGTGCCAGCAGCCCCGGGACCTTAGAGGCAAAAAACATTCAGTACTTC; CDR3aa: CASSPGTLEAKNIQYF; abundance: few; v_gene: TRBV11-1; d_gene: NA; j_gene: TRBJ2-4
CDR3nt: TGCAGCGTTGAATGGCAGACTACCTTC; CDR3aa: CSVEWQTTF; abundance: NA; v_gene: TRBV29-1; d_gene: NA; j_gene: TRBJ2-5
CDR3nt: TGCGCCAGCAGCCAAGAAAGTGAGGAGACCCAGTACTTC; CDR3aa: CASSQESEETQYF; abundance: many; v_gene: TRBV4-3; d_gene: NA; j_gene: TRBJ2-5
CDR3nt: TGTGCCAGCAGTTTACAGACGACCGGGGAGCTGTTTTTT; CDR3aa: CASSLQTTGELFF; abundance: few; v_gene: TRBV28; d_gene: NA; j_gene: TRBJ2-2
CDR3nt: TGTGCCAGCAGACAACCGCGGGGTTTGACCTCTGGGGCCAACGTCCTGACTTTC; CDR3aa: CASRQPRGLTSGANVLTF; abundance: NA; v_gene: TRBV5-5; d_gene: NA; j_gene: TRBJ2-6
CDR3nt: TGTGCCAGCAGCTTAAGAGAGGGTACCGGGGAGCTGTTTTTT; CDR3aa: CASSLREGTGELFF; abundance: NA; v_gene: TRBV7-6; d_gene: NA; j_gene: TRBJ2-2
CDR3nt: TGTGCCAGCAACCGACAGGGTGTGGGGGAGACCCAGTACTTC; CDR3aa: CASNRQGVGETQYF; abundance: few; v_gene: TRBV2; d_gene: TRBD1; j_gene: TRBJ2-5
CDR3nt: TGTGCCAGCAGCGTAGTACTGGGGGGGGGACAAGAGACCCAGTACTTC; CDR3aa: CASSVVLGGGQETQYF; abundance: NA; v_gene: TRBV9; d_gene: TRBD2; j_gene: TRBJ2-5
CDR3nt: TGCAGCGTAAAGGGCGGGACCACAGATACGCAGTATTTT; CDR3aa: CSVKGGTTDTQYF; abundance: NA; v_gene: TRBV29-1; d_gene: NA; j_gene: TRBJ2-3
CDR3nt: TGTGCCAGCAGCGCGCCGGTAGGAGCGGGGTACCAAGAGACCCAGTACTTC; CDR3aa: CASSAPVGAGYQETQYF; abundance: NA; v_gene: TRBV6-1; d_gene: TRBD2; j_gene: TRBJ2-5
CDR3nt: TGTGCCAGCAGCTTAAGAGAAGAGACCCAGTACTTC; CDR3aa: CASSLREETQYF; abundance: many; v_gene: TRBV7-9; d_gene: NA; j_gene: TRBJ2-5
CDR3nt: TGTGCCACCAGCAGGGACAGATCCCCCTCCTACGAGCAGTACTTC; CDR3aa: CATSRDRSPSYEQYF; abundance: NA; v_gene: TRBV15; d_gene: NA; j_gene: TRBJ2-7
CDR3nt: TGCAGCGTTGCTGGGGGGGTCTCGGGCCCCCCCGGGGAGACCCAGTACTTC; CDR3aa: CSVAGGVSGPPGETQYF; abundance: NA; v_gene: TRBV29-1; d_gene: TRBD2; j_gene: TRBJ2-5
CDR3nt: TGTGCCAGCAGTGAACCTAGTCCAGATACGCAGTATTTT; CDR3aa: CASSEPSPDTQYF; abundance: few; v_gene: TRBV2; d_gene: NA; j_gene: TRBJ2-3
CDR3nt: TGTGCCACCAGCAGAGCCTCAGAACTGTTTTTT; CDR3aa: CATSRASELFF; abundance: once; v_gene: TRBV15; d_gene: NA; j_gene: TRBJ1-4